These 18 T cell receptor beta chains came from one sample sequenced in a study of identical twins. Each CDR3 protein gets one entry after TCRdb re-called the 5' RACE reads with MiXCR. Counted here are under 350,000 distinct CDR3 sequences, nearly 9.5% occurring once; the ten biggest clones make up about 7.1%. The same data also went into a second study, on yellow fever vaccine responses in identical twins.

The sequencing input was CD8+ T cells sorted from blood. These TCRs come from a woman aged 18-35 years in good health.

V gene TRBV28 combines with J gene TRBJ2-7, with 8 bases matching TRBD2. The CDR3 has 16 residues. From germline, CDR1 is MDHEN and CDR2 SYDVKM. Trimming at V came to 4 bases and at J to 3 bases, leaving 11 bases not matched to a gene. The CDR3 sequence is CASSSSIISGVYEQYF. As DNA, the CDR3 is TGTGCCAGCAGTTCCTCTATTATTAGCGGGGTCTACGAGCAGTACTTC.

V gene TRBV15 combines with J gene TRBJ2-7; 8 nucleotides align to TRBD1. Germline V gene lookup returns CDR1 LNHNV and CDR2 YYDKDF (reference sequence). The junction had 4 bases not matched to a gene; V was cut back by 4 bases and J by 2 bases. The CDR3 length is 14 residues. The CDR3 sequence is CATSTTGEAYEQYF. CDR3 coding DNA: TGTGCCACCAGCACGACAGGGGAGGCCTACGAGCAGTACTTC.

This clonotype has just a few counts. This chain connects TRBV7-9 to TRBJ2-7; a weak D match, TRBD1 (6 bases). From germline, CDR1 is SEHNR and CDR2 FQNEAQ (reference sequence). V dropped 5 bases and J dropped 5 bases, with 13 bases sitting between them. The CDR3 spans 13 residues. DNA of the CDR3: TGTGCCAGCAGCCCCAGAGGGGGTAACGAGCAGTACTTC. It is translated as CASSPRGGNEQYF.

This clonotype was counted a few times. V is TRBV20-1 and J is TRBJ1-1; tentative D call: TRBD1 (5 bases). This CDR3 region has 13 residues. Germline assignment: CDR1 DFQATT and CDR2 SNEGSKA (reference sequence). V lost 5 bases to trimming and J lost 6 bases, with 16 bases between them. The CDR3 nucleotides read TGCAGTGCTCCAAACCCAGGGACCCCTGAAGCTTTCTTT. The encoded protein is CSAPNPGTPEAFF.

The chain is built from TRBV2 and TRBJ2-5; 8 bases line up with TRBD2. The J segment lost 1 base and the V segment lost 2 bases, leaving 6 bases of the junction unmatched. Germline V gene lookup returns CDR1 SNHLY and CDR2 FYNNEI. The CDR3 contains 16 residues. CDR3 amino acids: CASSEHPTSGQETQYF. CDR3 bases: TGTGCCAGCAGTGAACACCCTACTAGCGGCCAAGAGACCCAGTACTTC.

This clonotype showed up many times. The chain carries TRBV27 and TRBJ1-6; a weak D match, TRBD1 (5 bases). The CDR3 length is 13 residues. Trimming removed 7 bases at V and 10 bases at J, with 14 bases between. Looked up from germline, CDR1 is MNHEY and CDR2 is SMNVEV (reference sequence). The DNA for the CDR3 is TGTGCCAGCATTATACGGGGGTCGTCACCCCTCCACTTT. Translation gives CASIIRGSSPLHF.

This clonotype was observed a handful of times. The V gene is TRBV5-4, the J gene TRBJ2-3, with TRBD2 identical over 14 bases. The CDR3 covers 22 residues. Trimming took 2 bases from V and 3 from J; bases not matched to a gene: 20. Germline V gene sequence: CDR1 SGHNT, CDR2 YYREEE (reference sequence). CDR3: CASSFAQPGLAGEGWMTDTQYF. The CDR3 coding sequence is TGTGCCAGCAGCTTCGCTCAACCGGGACTAGCGGGGGAGGGATGGATGACAGATACGCAGTATTTT.

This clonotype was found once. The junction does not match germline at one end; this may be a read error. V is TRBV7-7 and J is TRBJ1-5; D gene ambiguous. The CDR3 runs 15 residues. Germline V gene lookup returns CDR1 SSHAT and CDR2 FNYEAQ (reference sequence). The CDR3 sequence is CASSLETDPNQPQHF. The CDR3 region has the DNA TGTGCTAGCAGCTTAGAGACTGATCCCAATCAGCCCCAGCATTTT.

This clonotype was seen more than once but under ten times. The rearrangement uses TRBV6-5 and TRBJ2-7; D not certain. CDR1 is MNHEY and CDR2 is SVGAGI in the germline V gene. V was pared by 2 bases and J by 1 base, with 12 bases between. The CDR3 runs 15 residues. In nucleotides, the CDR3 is TGTGCCAGCAGTTACGCGTTTGAGCAGTCCTACGAGCAGTACTTC. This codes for CASSYAFEQSYEQYF.

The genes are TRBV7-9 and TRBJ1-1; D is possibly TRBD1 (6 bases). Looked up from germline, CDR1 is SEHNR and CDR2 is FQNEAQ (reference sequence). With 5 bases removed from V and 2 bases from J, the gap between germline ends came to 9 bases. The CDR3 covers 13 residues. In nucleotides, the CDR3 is TGTGCCAGCAGCGGACAGCACAACACTGAAGCTTTCTTT. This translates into CASSGQHNTEAFF.

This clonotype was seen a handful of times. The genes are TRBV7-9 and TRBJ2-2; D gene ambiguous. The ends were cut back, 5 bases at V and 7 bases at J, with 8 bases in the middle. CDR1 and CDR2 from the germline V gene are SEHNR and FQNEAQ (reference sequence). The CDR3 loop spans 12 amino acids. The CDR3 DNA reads TGTGCCAGCAGCCGGGCGGACGGGGAGCTGTTTTTT. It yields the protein CASSRADGELFF.

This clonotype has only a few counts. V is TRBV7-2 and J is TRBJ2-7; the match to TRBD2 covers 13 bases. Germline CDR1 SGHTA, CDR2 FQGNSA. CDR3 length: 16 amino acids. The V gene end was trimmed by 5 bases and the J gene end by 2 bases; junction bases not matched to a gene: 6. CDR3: CASSPGLAGNPYEQYF. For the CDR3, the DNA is TGTGCCAGCAGCCCGGGACTAGCGGGAAATCCCTACGAGCAGTACTTC.

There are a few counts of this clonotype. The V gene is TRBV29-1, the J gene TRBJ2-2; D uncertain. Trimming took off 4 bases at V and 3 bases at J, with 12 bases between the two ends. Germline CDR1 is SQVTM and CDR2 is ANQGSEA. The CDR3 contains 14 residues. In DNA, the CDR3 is TGCAGCGTTGTAACTCGGACGGACACCGGGGAGCTGTTTTTT. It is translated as CSVVTRTDTGELFF.

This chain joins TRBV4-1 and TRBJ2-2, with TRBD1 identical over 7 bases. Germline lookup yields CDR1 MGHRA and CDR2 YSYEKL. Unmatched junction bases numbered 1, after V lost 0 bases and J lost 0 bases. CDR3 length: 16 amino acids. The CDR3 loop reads CASSQEGTANTGELFF. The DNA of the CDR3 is TGCGCCAGCAGCCAAGAGGGGACAGCGAACACCGGGGAGCTGTTTTTT.

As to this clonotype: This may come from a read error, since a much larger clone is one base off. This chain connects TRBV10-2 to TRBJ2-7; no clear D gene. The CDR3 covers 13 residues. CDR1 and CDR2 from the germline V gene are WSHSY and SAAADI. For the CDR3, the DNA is TGCGACAGCAGTGGATTGACAAACTACGAGCAGTACTTC. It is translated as CDSSGLTNYEQYF.

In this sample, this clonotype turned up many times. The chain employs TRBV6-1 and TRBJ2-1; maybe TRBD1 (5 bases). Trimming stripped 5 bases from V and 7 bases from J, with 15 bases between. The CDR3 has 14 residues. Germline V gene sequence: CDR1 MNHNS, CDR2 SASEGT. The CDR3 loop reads CASSTRTQGNEQFF. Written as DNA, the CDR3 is TGTGCCAGCAGTACCCGGACACAAGGGAATGAGCAGTTCTTC.

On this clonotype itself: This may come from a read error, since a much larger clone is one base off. DNA for the CDR3: TGTGCCAGCAGCCATAACAATGAGCAGTTCTTC. Amino acid sequence: CASSHNNEQFF. This chain joins TRBV14 and TRBJ2-1, with D unresolved. The CDR3 runs to 11 residues. Trimming took off 3 bases at V and 5 bases at J, with 2 bases between the two ends. Germline V gives CDR1 SGHDN, CDR2 FVKESK.

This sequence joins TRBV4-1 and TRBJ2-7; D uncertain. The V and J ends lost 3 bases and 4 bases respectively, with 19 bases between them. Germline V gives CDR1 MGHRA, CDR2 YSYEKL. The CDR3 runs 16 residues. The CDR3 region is CASSHVATGPNYEQYF. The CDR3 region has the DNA TGCGCCAGCAGCCACGTCGCGACCGGTCCTAATTACGAGCAGTACTTC.